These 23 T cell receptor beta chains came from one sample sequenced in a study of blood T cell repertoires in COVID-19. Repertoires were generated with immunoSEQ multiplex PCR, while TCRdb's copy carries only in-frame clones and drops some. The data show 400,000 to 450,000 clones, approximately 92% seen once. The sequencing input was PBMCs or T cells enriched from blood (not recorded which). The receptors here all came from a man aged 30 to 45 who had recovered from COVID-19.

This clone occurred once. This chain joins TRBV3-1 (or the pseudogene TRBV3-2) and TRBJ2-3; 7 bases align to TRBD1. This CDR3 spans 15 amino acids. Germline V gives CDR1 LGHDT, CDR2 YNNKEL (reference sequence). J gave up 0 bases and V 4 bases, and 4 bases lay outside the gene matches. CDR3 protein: CASSLWTGSTDTQYF. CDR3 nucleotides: TGTGCCAGCAGCCTATGGACAGGTAGCACAGATACGCAGTATTTT.

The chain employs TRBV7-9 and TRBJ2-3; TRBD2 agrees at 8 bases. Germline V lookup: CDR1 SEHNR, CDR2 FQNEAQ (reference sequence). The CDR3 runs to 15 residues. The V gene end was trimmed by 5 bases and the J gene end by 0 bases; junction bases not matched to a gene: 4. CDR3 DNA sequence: TGTGCCAGCAGCAAGAGCGGGGGTAGCACAGATACGCAGTATTTT. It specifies CASSKSGGSTDTQYF.

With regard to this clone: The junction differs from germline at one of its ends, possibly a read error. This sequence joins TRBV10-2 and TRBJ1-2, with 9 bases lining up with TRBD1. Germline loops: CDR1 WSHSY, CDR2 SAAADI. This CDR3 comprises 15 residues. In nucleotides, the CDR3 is TGCGCCAGCAGTGAGTCGGGAGAACAGGGGGCACATCTCGCCTTC. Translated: CASSESGEQGAHLAF.

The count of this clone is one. Here the CDR3 DNA reads TGTGCCAGCAGCTTACCTAGCGGTAACACCGGGGAGCTGTTTTTT. Amino acid sequence: CASSLPSGNTGELFF. This chain links TRBV5-6 with TRBJ2-2; 7 positions match TRBD2. The CDR3 has 15 residues. The V segment lost 2 bases and the J segment 2 bases; nucleotides outside the gene matches: 3. The germline V gene has CDR1 SGHDT and CDR2 YYEEEE. Together with reference TRBV5-6 and TRBJ2-2, the CDR3 gives the full variable domain: DAGVTQSPTHLIKTRGQQVTLRCSPKSGHDTVSWYQQALGQGPQFIFQYYEEEERQRGNFPDRFSGHQFPNYSSELNVNALLLGDSALYLCASSLPSGNTGELFFGEGSRLTVL.

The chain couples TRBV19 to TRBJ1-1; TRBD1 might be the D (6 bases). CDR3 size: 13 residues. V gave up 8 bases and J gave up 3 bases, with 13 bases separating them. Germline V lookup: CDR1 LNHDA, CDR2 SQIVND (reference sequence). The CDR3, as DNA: TGTGCCAGTGTTTACAGGGATCACACTGAAGCTTTCTTT. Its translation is CASVYRDHTEAFF.

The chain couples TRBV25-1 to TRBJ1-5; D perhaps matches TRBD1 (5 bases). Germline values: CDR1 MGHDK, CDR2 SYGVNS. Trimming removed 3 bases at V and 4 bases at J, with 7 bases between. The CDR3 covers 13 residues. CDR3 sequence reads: CASSDTGNQPQHF. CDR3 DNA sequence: TGTGCCAGCAGTGATACAGGTAATCAGCCCCAGCATTTT.

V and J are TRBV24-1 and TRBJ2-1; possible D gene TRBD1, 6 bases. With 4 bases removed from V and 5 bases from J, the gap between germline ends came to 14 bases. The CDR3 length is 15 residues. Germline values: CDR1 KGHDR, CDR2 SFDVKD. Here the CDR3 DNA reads TGTGCCACCAGTGACCAGACCAGGGGAAACAATGAGCAGTTCTTC. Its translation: CATSDQTRGNNEQFF.

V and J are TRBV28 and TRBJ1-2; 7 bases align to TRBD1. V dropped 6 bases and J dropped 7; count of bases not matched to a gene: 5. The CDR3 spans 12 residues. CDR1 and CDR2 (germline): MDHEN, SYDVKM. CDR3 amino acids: CASSRGGGGYTF. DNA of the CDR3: TGTGCCAGCAGCCGAGGGGGCGGTGGCTACACCTTC.

The CDR3 loop reads CASSPSPGQGIEGGGYTF. CDR3 DNA sequence: TGTGCCAGCAGTCCGTCCCCGGGACAGGGAATAGAAGGAGGCGGCTACACCTTC. The rearrangement links TRBV28 to TRBJ1-2, with TRBD1 matching over 9 bases. The junction had 21 bases not matched to a gene; V was cut back by 5 bases and J by 8 bases. Germline V CDR1 and CDR2: MDHEN, SYDVKM. This CDR3 comprises 18 residues.

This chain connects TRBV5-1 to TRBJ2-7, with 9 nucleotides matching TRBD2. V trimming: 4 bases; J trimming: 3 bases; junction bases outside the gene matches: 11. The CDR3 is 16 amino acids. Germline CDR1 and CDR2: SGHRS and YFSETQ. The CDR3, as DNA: TGCGCCAGCAGCCCTGGCCGTGCACTAGCGGGCTACGAGCAGTACTTC. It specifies CASSPGRALAGYEQYF.

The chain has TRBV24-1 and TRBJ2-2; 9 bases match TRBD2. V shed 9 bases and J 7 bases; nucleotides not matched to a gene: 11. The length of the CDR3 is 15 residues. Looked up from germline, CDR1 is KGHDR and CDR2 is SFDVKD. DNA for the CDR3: TGTGCCACCGCCGTGGGCGGGAGGGCCCTCGGGGAGCTGTTTTTT. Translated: CATAVGGRALGELFF.

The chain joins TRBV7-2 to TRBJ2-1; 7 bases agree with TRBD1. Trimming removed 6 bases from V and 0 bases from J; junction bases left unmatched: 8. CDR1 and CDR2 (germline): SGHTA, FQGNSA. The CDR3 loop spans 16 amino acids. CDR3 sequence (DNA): TGTGCCAGCAGTAGAGAGGGGGCCAGCTCCTACAATGAGCAGTTCTTC. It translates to CASSREGASSYNEQFF. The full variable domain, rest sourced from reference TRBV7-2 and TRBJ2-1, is GAGVSQSPSNKVTEKGKDVELRCDPISGHTALYWYRQSLGQGLEFLIYFQGNSAPDKSGLPSDRFSAERTGGSVSTLTIQRTQQEDSAVYLCASSREGASSYNEQFFGPGTRLTVL.

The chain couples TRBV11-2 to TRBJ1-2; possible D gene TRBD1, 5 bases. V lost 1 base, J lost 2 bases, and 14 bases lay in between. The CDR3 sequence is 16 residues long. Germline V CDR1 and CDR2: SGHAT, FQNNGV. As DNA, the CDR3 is TGTGCCAGCAGCTTAGGAGGTCAAAGGGGAAACTATGGCTACACCTTC. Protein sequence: CASSLGGQRGNYGYTF.

The DNA for the CDR3 is TGTGCCATCAGTGAGGGGGTGGGACTAGCGAGCTACGAGCAGTACTTC. This encodes CAISEGVGLASYEQYF. The chain combines TRBV10-3 with TRBJ2-7; 10 bases line up with TRBD2. The J segment lost 3 bases and the V segment lost 2 bases, leaving 7 bases of the junction unmatched. The CDR3 totals 16 residues. Germline values: CDR1 ENHRY, CDR2 SYGVKD.

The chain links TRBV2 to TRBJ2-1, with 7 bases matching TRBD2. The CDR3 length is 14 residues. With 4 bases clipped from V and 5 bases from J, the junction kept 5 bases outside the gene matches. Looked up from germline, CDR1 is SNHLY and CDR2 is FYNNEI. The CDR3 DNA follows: TGTGCCAGCAGTGGACTAGCCTCTGACAATGAGCAGTTCTTC. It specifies CASSGLASDNEQFF.

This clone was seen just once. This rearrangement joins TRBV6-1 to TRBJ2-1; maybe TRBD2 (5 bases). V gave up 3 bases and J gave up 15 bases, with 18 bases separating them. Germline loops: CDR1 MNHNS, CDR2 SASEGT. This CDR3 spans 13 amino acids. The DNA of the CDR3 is TGTGCCAGCAGTGACGACTTAAGAGCTAGCCTGTTCTTC. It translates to CASSDDLRASLFF.

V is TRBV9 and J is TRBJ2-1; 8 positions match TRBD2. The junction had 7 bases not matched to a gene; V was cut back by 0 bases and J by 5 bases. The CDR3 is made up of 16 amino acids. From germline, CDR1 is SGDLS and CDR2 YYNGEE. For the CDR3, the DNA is TGTGCCAGCAGCGTAGGTCTAGCGGGCCCTAACAATGAGCAGTTCTTC. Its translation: CASSVGLAGPNNEQFF.

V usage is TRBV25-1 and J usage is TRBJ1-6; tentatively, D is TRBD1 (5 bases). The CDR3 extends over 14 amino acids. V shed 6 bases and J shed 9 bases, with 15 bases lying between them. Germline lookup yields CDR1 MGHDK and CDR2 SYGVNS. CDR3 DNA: TGTGCCAGCAGCCTGGGGGGATCCGGTTCACCCCTCCACTTT. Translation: CASSLGGSGSPLHF.

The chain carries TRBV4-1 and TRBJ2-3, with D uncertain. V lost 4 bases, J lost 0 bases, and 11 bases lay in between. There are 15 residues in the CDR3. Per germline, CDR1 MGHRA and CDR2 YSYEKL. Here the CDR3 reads CASSPIEASTDTQYF. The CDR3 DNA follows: TGCGCCAGCAGCCCCATAGAGGCTAGCACAGATACGCAGTATTTT.

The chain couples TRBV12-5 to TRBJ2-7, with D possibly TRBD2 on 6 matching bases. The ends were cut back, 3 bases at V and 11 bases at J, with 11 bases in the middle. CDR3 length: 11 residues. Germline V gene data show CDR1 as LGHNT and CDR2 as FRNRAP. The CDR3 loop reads CASGFGGPEYF. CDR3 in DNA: TGTGCTAGTGGTTTTGGAGGGCCCGAGTACTTC.

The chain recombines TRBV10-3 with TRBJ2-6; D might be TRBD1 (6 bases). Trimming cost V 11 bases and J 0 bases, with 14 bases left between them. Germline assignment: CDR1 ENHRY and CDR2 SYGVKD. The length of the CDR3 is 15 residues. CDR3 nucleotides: TGTGCCTCCTCGGACAGTCGCTCTGGGGCCAACGTCCTGACTTTC. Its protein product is CASSDSRSGANVLTF.

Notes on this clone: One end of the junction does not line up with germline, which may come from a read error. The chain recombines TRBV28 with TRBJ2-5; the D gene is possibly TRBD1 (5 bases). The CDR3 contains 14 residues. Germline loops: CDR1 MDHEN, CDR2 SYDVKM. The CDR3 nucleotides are TGTGCCAGCAGCTTATACGACAGACAAGAGACCCAGTACTTC. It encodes CASSLYDRQETQYF.

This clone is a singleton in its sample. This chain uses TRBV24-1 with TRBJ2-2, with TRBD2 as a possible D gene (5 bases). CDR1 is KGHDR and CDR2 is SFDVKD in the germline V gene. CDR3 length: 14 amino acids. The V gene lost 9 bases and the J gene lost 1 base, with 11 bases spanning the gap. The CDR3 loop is CATGSERNTGELFF. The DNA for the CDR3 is TGTGCCACCGGTAGCGAGAGGAACACCGGGGAGCTGTTTTTT.